What follows describes a single T cell receptor beta chain. These data are taken from a study of blood T cell repertoires in COVID-19. The wider study: Acute-phase and convalescent COVID-19 samples originated in the United States, Italy and Spain. Nucleic acid was either cDNA or gDNA, and it came from T cells, B-cell-depleted T cells, or PBMCs.

Germline CDR1 reads LNHNV; CDR2 reads YYDKDF (reference sequence). The CDR3 totals 17 residues. The junction had 15 bases not matched to a gene; V was cut back by 3 bases and J by 5 bases. In the study's own analysis: Nucleated cell counts were estimated from reference gene primer amplification. TCRdb's table, derived via immunoSEQ multiplex PCR, lists solely in-frame clones and lacks some. The DNA gave D and trimming, while V, J and clone size come from that table. The sample includes 200,000 to 250,000 clones, around 84% seen only once; the top ten take 15% to 20%. This sequence joins TRBV15 and TRBJ2-5; 7 nucleotides agree with TRBD2. Source material: peripheral blood. This clonotype originated in a woman of 80 years or more with active or convalescent COVID-19. CDR3 in amino acids: CATSSALVYGGMETQYF. The CDR3 coding sequence is TGTGCCACCAGCAGTGCCCTAGTCTACGGGGGGATGGAGACCCAGTACTTC. The complete variable domain, with remaining parts taken from reference TRBV15 and TRBJ2-5, reads DAMVIQNPRYQVTQFGKPVTLSCSQTLNHNVMYWYQQKSSQAPKLLFHYYDKDFNNEADTPDNFQSRRPNTSFCFLDIRSPGLGDTAMYLCATSSALVYGGMETQYFGPGTRLLVL.